This T cell receptor beta chain was recovered during a study of early T cells in non-severe SARS-CoV-2 infection (dated by TCRdb to about 2021). For the wider study: TCR sequencing used bulk RNA from unsorted whole blood, so alpha and beta chains could not be paired. Summary of the overall study and its limitations: VDJdb matching was skewed toward anti-spike CD8 responses, so virus-specific expansions were likely underestimated and private and CD4 specificities were missed.

This clonotype turned up a few times. What antigen it recognizes has not been identified. One base away there is no much larger clone; base qualities are not given. Sequences SGHDT (CDR1) and YYEEEE (CDR2) are obtained from the germline V gene. Reading from cysteine to phenylalanine, the CDR3 counts 18 amino acids. Only the CDR3 DNA stays, 54 bases, in frame from base 1. V is trimmed back by 4 bases and J by 4 bases, and the junction contains 10 bases that no gene match accounts for. This was a case-control study nested in a cohort of healthcare workers in London, UK, who had nasopharyngeal swab PCR tests and blood samples taken every week. Healthcare workers were recruited between 23 and 31 March 2020, during the week of the UK lockdown, and were followed weekly for up to about 15 weeks. The library was built by means of 5' RACE. Sequencing used a NextSeq 500. Unique molecular identifiers were attached to individual cDNA molecules in the TCR library protocol so that sequencing error and PCR bias could be corrected. Both TCR alpha and beta chains were sequenced, and tight co-correlation was observed between alpha and beta sequence abundances in each sample. In the original analysis: Decombinator V4 was used to annotate the V gene, J gene and CDR3 of the TCR sequences. Expanded TCRs were defined as changing significantly between any two time points under a Poisson model with p below 0.0001. TCR abundances were normalised to the total number of TCRs sequenced in each sample and reported as counts per million. MAIT TCRs were defined by TRAV1-2 paired with TRAJ12, TRAJ20 or TRAJ33, and iNKT TCRs by TRAV10 paired with TRAJ18. A search of VDJdb, accessed on 1 November 2021, was run for TCRs annotated to CMV, EBV and SARS-CoV-2, with TCRs annotated for multiple antigens excluded. In TCRdb, the public reads were trimmed at Q25 with fastp and aligned with MiXCR, with productive beta chains retained. For every CDR3 protein sequence, its rows merge into one entry that carries the most common genes and DNA. These V and J calls rely on TCRdb rather than the paper's analysis. For this sample there are around 50,000 distinct CDR3 sequences; around a tenth appear just once. The ten largest clones add up to 9.5% to 13% of the sample.

The sequence links TRBV5-6 to TRBJ2-2; 13 central nucleotides agree with TRBD2. The receptor was derived from an adult who was a healthcare worker with PCR-confirmed SARS-CoV-2 infection or an uninfected control (not recorded which). Sequenced sample: whole blood. CDR3 sequence: CASSPPGLAGVATGELFF. The DNA is TGTGCCAGCAGCCCCCCCGGACTAGCGGGAGTCGCCACCGGGGAGCTGTTTTTT.